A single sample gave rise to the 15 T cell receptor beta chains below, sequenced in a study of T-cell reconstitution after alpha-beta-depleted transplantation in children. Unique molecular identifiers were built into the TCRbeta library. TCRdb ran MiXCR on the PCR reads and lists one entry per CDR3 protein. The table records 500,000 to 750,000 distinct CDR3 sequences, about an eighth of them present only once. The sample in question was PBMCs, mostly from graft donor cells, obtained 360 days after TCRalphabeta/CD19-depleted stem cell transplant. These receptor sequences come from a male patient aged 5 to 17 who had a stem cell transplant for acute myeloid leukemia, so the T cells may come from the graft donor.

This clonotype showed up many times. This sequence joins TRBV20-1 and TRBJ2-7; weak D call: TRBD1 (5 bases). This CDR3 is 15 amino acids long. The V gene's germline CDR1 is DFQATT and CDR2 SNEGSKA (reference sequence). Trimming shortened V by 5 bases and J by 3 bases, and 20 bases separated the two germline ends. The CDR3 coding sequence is TGCAGTGCTGAACCCCCTCGCAGGGTTTTCTACGAGCAGTACTTC. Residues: CSAEPPRRVFYEQYF.

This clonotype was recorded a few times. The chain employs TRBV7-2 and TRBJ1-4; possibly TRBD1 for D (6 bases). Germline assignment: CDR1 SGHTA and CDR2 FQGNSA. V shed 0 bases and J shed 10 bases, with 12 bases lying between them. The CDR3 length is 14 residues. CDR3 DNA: TGTGCCAGCAGCTTAGCGGGACAACATGGAAAACTGTTTTTT. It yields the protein CASSLAGQHGKLFF.

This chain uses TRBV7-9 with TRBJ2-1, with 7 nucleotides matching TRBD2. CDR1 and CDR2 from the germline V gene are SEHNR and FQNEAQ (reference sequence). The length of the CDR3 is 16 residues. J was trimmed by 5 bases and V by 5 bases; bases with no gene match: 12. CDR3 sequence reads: CASSRNLAESHNEQFF. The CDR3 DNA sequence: TGTGCCAGCAGCCGGAATCTAGCGGAGTCCCACAATGAGCAGTTCTTC.

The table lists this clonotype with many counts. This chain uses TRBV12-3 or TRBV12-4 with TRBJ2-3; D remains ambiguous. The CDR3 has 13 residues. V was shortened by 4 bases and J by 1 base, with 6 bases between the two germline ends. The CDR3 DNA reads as TGTGCCAGCAGTTCGCTGGGCACAGATACGCAGTATTTT. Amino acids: CASSSLGTDTQYF.

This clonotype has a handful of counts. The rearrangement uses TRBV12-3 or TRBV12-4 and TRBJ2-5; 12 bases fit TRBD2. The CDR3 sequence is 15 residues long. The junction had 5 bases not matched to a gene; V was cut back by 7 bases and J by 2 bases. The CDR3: CASTFGLAGQETQYF. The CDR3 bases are TGTGCCAGCACCTTCGGACTAGCGGGACAAGAGACCCAGTACTTC.

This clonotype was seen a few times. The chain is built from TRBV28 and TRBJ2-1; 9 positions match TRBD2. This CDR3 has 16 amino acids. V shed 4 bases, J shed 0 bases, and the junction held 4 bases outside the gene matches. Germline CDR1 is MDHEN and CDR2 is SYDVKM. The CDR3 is CASSWAGGGSYNEQFF. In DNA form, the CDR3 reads TGTGCCAGCAGTTGGGCGGGAGGGGGCTCCTACAATGAGCAGTTCTTC.

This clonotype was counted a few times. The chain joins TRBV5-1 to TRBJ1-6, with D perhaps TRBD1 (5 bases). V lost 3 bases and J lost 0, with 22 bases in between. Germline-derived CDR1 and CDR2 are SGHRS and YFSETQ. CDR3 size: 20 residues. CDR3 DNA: TGCGCCAGCAGCTCGAATGGTGGGACGGCCCTAAGCTCCTATAATTCACCCCTCCACTTT. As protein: CASSSNGGTALSSYNSPLHF. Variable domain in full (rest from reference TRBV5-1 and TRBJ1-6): KAGVTQTPRYLIKTRGQQVTLSCSPISGHRSVSWYQQTPGQGLQFLFEYFSETQRNKGNFPGRFSGRQFSNSRSEMNVSTLELGDSALYLCASSSNGGTALSSYNSPLHFGNGTRLTVT.

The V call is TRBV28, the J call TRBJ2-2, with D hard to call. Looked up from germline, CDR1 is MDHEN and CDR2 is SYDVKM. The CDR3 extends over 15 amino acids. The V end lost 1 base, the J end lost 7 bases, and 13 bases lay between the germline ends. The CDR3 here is CASSLYGPKVGELFF. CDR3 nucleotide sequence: TGTGCCAGCAGTTTATACGGGCCAAAAGTCGGGGAGCTGTTTTTT.

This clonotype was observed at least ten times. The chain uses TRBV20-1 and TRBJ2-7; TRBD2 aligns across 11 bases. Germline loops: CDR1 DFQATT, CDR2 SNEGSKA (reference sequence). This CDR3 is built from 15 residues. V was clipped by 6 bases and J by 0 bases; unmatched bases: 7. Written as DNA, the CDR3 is TGCAGTGCAGTTAGCGGGAGGGATATCTCCTACGAGCAGTACTTC. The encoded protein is CSAVSGRDISYEQYF.

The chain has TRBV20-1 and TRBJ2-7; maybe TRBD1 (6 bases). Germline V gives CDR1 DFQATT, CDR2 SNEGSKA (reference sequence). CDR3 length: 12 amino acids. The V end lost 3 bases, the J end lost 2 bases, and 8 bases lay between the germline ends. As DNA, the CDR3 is TGCAGTGCTAGGGGGACAACCTACGAGCAGTACTTC. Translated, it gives CSARGTTYEQYF.

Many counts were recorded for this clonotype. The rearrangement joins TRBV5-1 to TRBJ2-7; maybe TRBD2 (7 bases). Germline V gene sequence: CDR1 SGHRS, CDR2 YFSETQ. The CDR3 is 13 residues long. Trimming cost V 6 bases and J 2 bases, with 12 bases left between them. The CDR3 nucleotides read TGCGCCAGCAAGGACGGGGGGCCCTACGAGCAGTACTTC. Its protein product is CASKDGGPYEQYF.

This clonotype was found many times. This CDR3 is CASSLGEVGYEQYF. The CDR3 coding sequence is TGTGCCAGCAGTTTGGGGGAAGTAGGCTACGAGCAGTACTTC. The chain is built from TRBV12-3 or TRBV12-4 and TRBJ2-7, with D tentatively TRBD1 or TRBD2 (5 bases each). There are 14 residues in the CDR3. The V gene lost 3 bases and the J gene lost 3 bases, with 12 bases spanning the gap.

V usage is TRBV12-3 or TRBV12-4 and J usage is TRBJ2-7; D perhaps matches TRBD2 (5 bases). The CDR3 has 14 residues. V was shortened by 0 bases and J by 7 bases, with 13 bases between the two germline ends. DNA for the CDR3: TGTGCCAGCAGTTTAGCGGGGAGCCTGGGGGAGCAGTACTTC. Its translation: CASSLAGSLGEQYF.

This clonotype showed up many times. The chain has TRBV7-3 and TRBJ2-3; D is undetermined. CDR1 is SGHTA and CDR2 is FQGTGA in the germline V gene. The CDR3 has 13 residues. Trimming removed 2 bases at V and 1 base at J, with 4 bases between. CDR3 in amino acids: CASSLRRTDTQYF. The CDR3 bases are TGTGCCAGCAGCTTACGGCGCACAGATACGCAGTATTTT.

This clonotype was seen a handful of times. The CDR3 bases are TGTGCCAGCAGCTTGGGAGGGTCCGTCTACGAGCAGTACTTC. Residues: CASSLGGSVYEQYF. The chain is built from TRBV5-4 and TRBJ2-7; D is possibly TRBD2 (5 bases). The CDR3 consists of 14 residues. CDR1 and CDR2 from the germline V gene are SGHNT and YYREEE (reference sequence). Between the trimmed V and J ends, which lost 0 bases and 3 bases, there was a span of 10 bases.